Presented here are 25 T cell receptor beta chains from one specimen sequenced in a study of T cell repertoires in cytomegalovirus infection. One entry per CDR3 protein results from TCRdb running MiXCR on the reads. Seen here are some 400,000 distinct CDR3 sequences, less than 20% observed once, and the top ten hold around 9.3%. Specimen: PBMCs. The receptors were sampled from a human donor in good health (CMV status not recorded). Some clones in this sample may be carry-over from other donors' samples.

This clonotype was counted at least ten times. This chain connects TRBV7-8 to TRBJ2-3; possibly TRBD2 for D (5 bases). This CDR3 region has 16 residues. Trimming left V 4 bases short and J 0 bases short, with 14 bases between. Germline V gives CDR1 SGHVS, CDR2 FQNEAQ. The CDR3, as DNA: TGTGCCAGCAGCTCTCCCCGCGGGCTTAGCACAGATACGCAGTATTTT. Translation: CASSSPRGLSTDTQYF. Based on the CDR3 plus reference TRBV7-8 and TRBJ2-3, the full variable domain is GAGVSQSPRYKVAKRGQDVALRCDPISGHVSLFWYQQALGQGPEFLTYFQNEAQLDKSGLPSDRFFAERPEGSVSTLKIQRTQQEDSAVYLCASSSPRGLSTDTQYFGPGTRLTVL.

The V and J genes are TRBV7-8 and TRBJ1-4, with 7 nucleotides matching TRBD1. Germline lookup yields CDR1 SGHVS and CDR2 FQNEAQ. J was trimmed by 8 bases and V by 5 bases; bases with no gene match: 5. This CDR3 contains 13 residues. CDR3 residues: CASSLDRAEKLFF. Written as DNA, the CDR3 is TGTGCCAGCAGCCTTGACAGGGCCGAAAAACTGTTTTTT.

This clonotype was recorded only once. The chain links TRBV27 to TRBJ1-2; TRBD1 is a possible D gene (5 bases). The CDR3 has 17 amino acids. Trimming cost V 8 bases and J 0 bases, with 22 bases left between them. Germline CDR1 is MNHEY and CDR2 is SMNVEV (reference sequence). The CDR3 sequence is CASRTFGEQASNYGYTF. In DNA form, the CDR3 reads TGTGCCAGCCGTACCTTTGGGGAACAGGCCTCTAACTATGGCTACACCTTC.

CDR3 nucleotide sequence: TGTGCCAGCTCACCCAGCCGGACAGGGGGAGAGACCCAGTACTTC. It specifies CASSPSRTGGETQYF. This chain joins TRBV18 and TRBJ2-5; 10 nucleotides align to TRBD1. Trimming took 3 bases from V and 4 from J; bases not matched to a gene: 5. This CDR3 is built from 15 residues. The V gene's germline CDR1 is KGHSH and CDR2 LQKENI.

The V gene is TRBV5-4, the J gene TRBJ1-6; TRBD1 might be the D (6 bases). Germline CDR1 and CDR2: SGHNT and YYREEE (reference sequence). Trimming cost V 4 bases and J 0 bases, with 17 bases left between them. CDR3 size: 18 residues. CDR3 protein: CASSPRGGPSSYNSPLHF. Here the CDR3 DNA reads TGTGCCAGCAGCCCCCGGGGGGGGCCTAGCTCCTATAATTCACCCCTCCACTTT.

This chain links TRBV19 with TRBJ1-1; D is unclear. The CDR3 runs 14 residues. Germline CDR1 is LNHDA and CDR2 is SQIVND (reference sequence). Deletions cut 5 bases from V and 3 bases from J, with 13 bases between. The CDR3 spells CASSWPGGDTEAFF. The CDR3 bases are TGTGCCAGTAGTTGGCCCGGCGGGGACACTGAAGCTTTCTTT.

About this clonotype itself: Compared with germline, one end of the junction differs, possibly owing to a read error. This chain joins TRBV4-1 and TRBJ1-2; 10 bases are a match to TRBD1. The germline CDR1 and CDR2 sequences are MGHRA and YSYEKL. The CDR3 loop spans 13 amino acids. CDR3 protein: CASSRDRGVGYTF. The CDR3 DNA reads TGTGCCAGCAGCCGGGACAGGGGCGTGGGCTACACCTTC.

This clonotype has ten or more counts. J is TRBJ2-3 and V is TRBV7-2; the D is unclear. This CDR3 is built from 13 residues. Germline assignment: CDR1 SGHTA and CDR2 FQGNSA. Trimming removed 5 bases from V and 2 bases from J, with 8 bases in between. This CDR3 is CASSPSYTDTQYF. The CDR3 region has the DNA TGTGCCAGCAGCCCGTCCTACACAGATACGCAGTATTTT.

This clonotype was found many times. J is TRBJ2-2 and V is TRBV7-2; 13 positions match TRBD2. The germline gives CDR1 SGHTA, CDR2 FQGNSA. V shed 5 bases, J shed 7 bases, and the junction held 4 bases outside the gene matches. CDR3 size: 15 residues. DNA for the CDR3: TGTGCCAGCAGCCTACTAGCGGGGGGGCTCGGGGAGCTGTTTTTT. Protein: CASSLLAGGLGELFF.

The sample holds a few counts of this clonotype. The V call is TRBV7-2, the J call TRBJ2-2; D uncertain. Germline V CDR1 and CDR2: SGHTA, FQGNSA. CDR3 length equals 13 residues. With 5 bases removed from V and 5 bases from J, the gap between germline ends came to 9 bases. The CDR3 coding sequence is TGTGCCAGCAGCCGATTAGAAACCGGGGAGCTGTTTTTT. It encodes CASSRLETGELFF.

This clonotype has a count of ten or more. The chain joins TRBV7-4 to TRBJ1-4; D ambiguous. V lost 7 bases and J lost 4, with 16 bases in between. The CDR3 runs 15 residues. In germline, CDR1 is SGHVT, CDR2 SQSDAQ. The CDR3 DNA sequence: TGTGCCAGCACTGCGCTAGCAGGAGATAATGAAAAACTGTTTTTT. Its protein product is CASTALAGDNEKLFF.

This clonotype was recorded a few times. The CDR3 DNA is TGTGCCAGCAGTTTAAGCGGGAGGGTCGGGCGAGAGACCCAGTACTTC. This codes for CASSLSGRVGRETQYF. The chain combines TRBV28 with TRBJ2-5, with 10 bases fitting TRBD2. CDR1 and CDR2 (germline): MDHEN, SYDVKM. V gave up 2 bases and J gave up 4 bases; unmatched junction bases: 7. The CDR3 has 16 amino acids.

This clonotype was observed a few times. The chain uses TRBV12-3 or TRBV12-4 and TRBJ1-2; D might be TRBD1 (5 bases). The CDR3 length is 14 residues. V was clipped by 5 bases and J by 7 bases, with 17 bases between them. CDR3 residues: CASSPGALSGGYTF. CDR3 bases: TGTGCCAGCAGTCCCGGGGCCCTCTCAGGTGGCTACACCTTC.

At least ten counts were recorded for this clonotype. Here the CDR3 reads CASSRLAGEAGYEQYF. The CDR3 DNA reads as TGTGCCAGTAGCAGACTAGCGGGAGAGGCGGGCTACGAGCAGTACTTC. The chain combines TRBV19 with TRBJ2-7, with 12 bases that match TRBD2. Trimming at V came to 6 bases and at J to 3 bases, leaving 9 bases not matched to a gene. Germline CDR1 and CDR2: LNHDA and SQIVND (reference sequence). CDR3 length equals 16 residues.

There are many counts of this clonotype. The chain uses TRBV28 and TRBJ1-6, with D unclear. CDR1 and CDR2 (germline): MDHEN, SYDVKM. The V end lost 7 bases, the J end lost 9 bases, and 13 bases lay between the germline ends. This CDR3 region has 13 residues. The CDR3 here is CASTQGSVSPLHF. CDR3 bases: TGTGCCAGCACCCAAGGGAGCGTTTCACCCCTCCACTTT.

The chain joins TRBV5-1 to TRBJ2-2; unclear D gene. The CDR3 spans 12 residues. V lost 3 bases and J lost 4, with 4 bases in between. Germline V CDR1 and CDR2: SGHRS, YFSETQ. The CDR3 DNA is TGCGCCAGCAGCTGGCCCACCGGGGAGCTGTTTTTT. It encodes CASSWPTGELFF.

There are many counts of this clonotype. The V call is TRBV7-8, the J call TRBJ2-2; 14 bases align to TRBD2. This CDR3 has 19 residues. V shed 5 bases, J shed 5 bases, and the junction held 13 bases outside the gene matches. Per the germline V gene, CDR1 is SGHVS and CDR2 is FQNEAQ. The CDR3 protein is CASSPKRGLAGEGTGELFF. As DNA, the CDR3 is TGTGCCAGCAGCCCGAAGAGGGGACTAGCGGGAGAAGGGACCGGGGAGCTGTTTTTT.

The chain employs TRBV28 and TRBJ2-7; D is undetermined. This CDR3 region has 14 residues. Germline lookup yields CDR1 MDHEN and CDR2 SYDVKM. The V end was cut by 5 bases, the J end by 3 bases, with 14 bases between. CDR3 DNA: TGTGCCAGCAGTGAGTCGAGGTCAGACTACGAGCAGTACTTC. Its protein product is CASSESRSDYEQYF. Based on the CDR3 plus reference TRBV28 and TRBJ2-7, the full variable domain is DVKVTQSSRYLVKRTGEKVFLECVQDMDHENMFWYRQDPGLGLRLIYFSYDVKMKEKGDIPEGYSVSREKKERFSLILESASTNQTSMYLCASSESRSDYEQYFGPGTRLTVT.

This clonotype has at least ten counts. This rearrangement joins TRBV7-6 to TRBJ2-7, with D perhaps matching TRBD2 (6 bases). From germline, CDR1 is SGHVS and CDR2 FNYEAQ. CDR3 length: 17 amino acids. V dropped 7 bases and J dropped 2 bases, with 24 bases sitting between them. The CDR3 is CASTLWWGDGKTYEQYF. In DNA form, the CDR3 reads TGTGCCAGCACCCTCTGGTGGGGGGACGGAAAAACCTACGAGCAGTACTTC.

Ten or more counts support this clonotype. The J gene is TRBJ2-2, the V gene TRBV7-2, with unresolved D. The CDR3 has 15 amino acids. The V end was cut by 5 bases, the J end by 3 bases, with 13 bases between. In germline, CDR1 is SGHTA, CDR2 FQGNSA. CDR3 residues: CASSLDRVYTGELFF. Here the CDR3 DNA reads TGTGCCAGCAGCCTAGACCGGGTTTACACCGGGGAGCTGTTTTTT.

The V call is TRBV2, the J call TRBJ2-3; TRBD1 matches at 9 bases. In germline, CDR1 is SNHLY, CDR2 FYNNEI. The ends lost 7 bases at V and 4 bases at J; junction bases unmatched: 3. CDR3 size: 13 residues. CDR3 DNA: TGTGCCAGCATGGACAGGGGCGCAGATACGCAGTATTTT. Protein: CASMDRGADTQYF.

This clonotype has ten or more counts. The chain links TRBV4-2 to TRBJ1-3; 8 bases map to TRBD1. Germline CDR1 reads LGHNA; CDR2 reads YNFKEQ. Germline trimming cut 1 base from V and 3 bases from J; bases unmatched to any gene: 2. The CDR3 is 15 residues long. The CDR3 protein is CASSQGDRGGNTIYF. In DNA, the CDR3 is TGTGCCAGCAGCCAAGGCGACAGGGGTGGAAACACCATATATTTT.

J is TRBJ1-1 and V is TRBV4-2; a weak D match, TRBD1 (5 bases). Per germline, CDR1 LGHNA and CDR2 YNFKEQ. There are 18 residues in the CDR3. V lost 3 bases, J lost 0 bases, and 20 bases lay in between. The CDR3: CASSQSQGSSRMNTEAFF. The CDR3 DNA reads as TGTGCCAGCAGCCAGTCTCAGGGATCCTCGCGCATGAACACTGAAGCTTTCTTT.

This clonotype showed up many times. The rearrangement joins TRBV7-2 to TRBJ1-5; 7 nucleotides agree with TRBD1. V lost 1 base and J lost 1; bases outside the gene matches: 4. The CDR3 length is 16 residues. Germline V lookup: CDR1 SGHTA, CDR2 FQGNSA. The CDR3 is CASSLEGQRSNQPQHF. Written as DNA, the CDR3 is TGTGCCAGCAGCTTAGAGGGACAGCGAAGCAATCAGCCCCAGCATTTT. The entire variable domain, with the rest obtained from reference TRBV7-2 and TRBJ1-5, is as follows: GAGVSQSPSNKVTEKGKDVELRCDPISGHTALYWYRQSLGQGLEFLIYFQGNSAPDKSGLPSDRFSAERTGGSVSTLTIQRTQQEDSAVYLCASSLEGQRSNQPQHFGDGTRLSIL.

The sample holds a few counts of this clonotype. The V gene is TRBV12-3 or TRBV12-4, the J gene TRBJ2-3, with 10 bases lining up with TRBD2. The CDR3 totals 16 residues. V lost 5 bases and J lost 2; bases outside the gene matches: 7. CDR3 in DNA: TGTGCCAGCAGTCTTGGACTAGCGGACTCCACAGATACGCAGTATTTT. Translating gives CASSLGLADSTDTQYF.